One sample yielded the 14 T cell receptor beta chains listed below, sequenced in a study of T cell changes during pregnancy in multiple sclerosis. TCRdb keeps only in-frame clones here, not all; method: immunoSEQ multiplex PCR. Found here are around 41,000 clones, just over 90% of them singletons; the top ten hold 0.37%. The source material was CD4+ T cells from peripheral blood mononuclear cells, sampled in the third trimester of pregnancy. These TCRs come from a female donor in good health, enrolled as a control in a pregnancy study.

The rearrangement links TRBV15 to TRBJ2-1; 7 nucleotides line up with TRBD1. V gave up 11 bases and J gave up 3 bases; unmatched junction bases: 7. Germline V gene sequence: CDR1 LNHNV, CDR2 YYDKDF (reference sequence). The CDR3 has 13 residues. CDR3 amino acids: CAPLDRSYNEQFF. Written as DNA, the CDR3 is TGTGCCCCCTTGGACAGGAGCTACAATGAGCAGTTCTTC.

This chain uses TRBV7-8 with TRBJ2-5, with 8 bases identical to TRBD1. Germline V CDR1 and CDR2: SGHVS, FQNEAQ. J gave up 5 bases and V 1 base, and 6 bases lay outside the gene matches. This CDR3 region has 15 residues. The CDR3 nucleotides read TGTGCCAGCAGCTTAGACAGGGGGGTGTTGGAGACCCAGTACTTC. Its translation: CASSLDRGVLETQYF.

The rearrangement uses TRBV6-6 and TRBJ2-7; 8 nucleotides agree with TRBD1. Trimming cost V 5 bases and J 7 bases; bases outside gene matches: 7. This CDR3 contains 13 residues. The V gene's germline CDR1 is MNHNY and CDR2 SVGAGI (reference sequence). CDR3 in DNA: TGTGCCAGCAGTAAGCAGGGGGCCGGGGAGCAGTACTTC. Translating gives CASSKQGAGEQYF.

This rearrangement joins TRBV14 to TRBJ1-1; no firm D call. Trimming took 4 bases from V and 3 from J, leaving 9 bases between them. Germline V gene data show CDR1 as SGHDN and CDR2 as FVKESK. This CDR3 has 13 amino acids. In DNA, the CDR3 is TGTGCCAGCAGCCGCCTCAGGTACACTGAAGCTTTCTTT. Translated, it gives CASSRLRYTEAFF.

The CDR3 protein is CASSFSGGAGTGELFF. The CDR3, as DNA: TGTGCCAGCAGCTTTAGCGGGGGGGCAGGAACCGGGGAGCTGTTTTTT. The chain has TRBV5-5 and TRBJ2-2, with 11 bases fitting TRBD2. The CDR3 is 16 amino acids. Germline V CDR1 and CDR2: SGHKS, YYEKEE (reference sequence). Trimming removed 2 bases from V and 5 bases from J; junction bases left unmatched: 5. The whole variable domain, remainder taken from reference TRBV5-5 and TRBJ2-2, is DAGVTQSPTHLIKTRGQQVTLRCSPISGHKSVSWYQQVLGQGPQFIFQYYEKEERGRGNFPDRFSARQFPNYSSELNVNALLLGDSALYLCASSFSGGAGTGELFFGEGSRLTVL.

The chain joins TRBV15 to TRBJ2-7; tentative D call: TRBD2 (5 bases). Trimming shortened V by 0 bases and J by 5 bases, and 17 bases separated the two germline ends. The germline CDR1 and CDR2 sequences are LNHNV and YYDKDF (reference sequence). This CDR3 is 16 amino acids long. This CDR3 is CATSRDTRPLKNEQYF. The CDR3 DNA reads TGTGCCACCAGCAGAGATACTAGGCCGCTAAAAAACGAGCAGTACTTC.

The chain has TRBV4-1 and TRBJ2-2, with 8 bases fitting TRBD1. The germline V gene has CDR1 MGHRA and CDR2 YSYEKL. V lost 4 bases, J lost 6 bases, and 19 bases stayed unmatched. The length of the CDR3 is 19 residues. The CDR3 coding sequence is TGCGCCAGCAGCCGCGATAAGCCGCTTCAGGGGGCCTATTCCGGGGAGCTGTTTTTT. Translated, it gives CASSRDKPLQGAYSGELFF.

The chain carries TRBV7-8 and TRBJ2-7; D may be TRBD2 (5 bases). Trimming removed 2 bases at V and 2 bases at J, with 13 bases between. The CDR3 runs to 15 residues. CDR1 and CDR2 (germline): SGHVS, FQNEAQ. This CDR3 reads CASSLRYREAYEQYF. The DNA of the CDR3 is TGTGCCAGCAGCTTACGTTACCGGGAAGCCTACGAGCAGTACTTC.

V gene TRBV9 combines with J gene TRBJ1-5; D uncertain. In germline, CDR1 is SGDLS, CDR2 YYNGEE. The CDR3 consists of 13 residues. Trimming took off 0 bases at V and 5 bases at J, with 6 bases between the two ends. CDR3 loop: CASSVDPYQPQHF. The CDR3 coding sequence is TGTGCCAGCAGCGTAGATCCTTATCAGCCCCAGCATTTT.

This chain links TRBV5-6 with TRBJ1-2; D possibly corresponds to TRBD1 (5 bases). Trimming stripped 4 bases from V and 3 bases from J, with 16 bases between. The CDR3 runs to 15 residues. The germline CDR1 and CDR2 sequences are SGHDT and YYEEEE. The CDR3 region is CASSRLSPGDYGYTF. CDR3 nucleotide sequence: TGTGCCAGCAGCCGTCTCTCCCCGGGGGACTATGGCTACACCTTC.

The chain is built from TRBV7-9 and TRBJ2-5, with 7 bases that match TRBD1. J gave up 2 bases and V 5 bases, and 11 bases lay outside the gene matches. The CDR3 is 16 residues long. Germline values: CDR1 SEHNR, CDR2 FQNEAQ (reference sequence). The CDR3 nucleotides read TGTGCCAGCAGCCGTTCCGGGACAGTAATACAAGAGACCCAGTACTTC. Residues: CASSRSGTVIQETQYF. Full variable domain (rest looked up from reference TRBV7-9 and TRBJ2-5): DTGVSQNPRHKITKRGQNVTFRCDPISEHNRLYWYRQTLGQGPEFLTYFQNEAQLEKSRLLSDRFSAERPKGSFSTLEIQRTEQGDSAMYLCASSRSGTVIQETQYFGPGTRLLVL.

J is TRBJ1-4 and V is TRBV7-9, with 7 bases fitting TRBD1. The CDR3 spans 16 residues. Germline V lookup: CDR1 SEHNR, CDR2 FQNEAQ (reference sequence). Unmatched junction bases numbered 8, after V lost 4 bases and J lost 3 bases. The CDR3 loop is CASSSLRRGPNEKLFF. The CDR3 nucleotides read TGTGCCAGCAGCTCCCTGAGGAGGGGGCCTAATGAAAAACTGTTTTTT.

The V call is TRBV6-5, the J call TRBJ2-5; a weak D match, TRBD1 (5 bases). Germline assignment: CDR1 MNHEY and CDR2 SVGAGI. CDR3 size: 14 residues. Deletions cut 3 bases from V and 4 bases from J, with 12 bases between. CDR3: CASSYGVGRETQYF. CDR3 coding DNA: TGTGCCAGCAGTTATGGAGTGGGGCGAGAGACCCAGTACTTC.

The chain employs TRBV5-4 and TRBJ2-1, with 11 bases matching TRBD2. The V gene's germline CDR1 is SGHNT and CDR2 YYREEE (reference sequence). The CDR3 totals 15 residues. V lost 5 bases and J lost 8; bases outside the gene matches: 9. This CDR3 reads CASRAVAGGRYEQFF. In nucleotides, the CDR3 is TGTGCCAGCAGGGCTGTAGCGGGGGGGCGATATGAGCAGTTCTTC.